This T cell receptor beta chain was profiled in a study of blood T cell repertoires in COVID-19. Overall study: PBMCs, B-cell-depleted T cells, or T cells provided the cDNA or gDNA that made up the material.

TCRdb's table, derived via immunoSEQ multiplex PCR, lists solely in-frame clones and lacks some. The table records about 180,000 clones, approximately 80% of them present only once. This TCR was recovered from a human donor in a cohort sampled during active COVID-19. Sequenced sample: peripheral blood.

In nucleotides, the CDR3 is TGTGCCAGCAGCTTGGTCAGTAACACCGGGGAGCTGTTTTTT. As protein: CASSLVSNTGELFF. The chain couples TRBV5-6 to TRBJ2-2; D is unresolved. With 0 bases removed from V and 2 bases from J, the gap between germline ends came to 5 bases. Germline CDR1 SGHDT, CDR2 YYEEEE. This CDR3 is 14 amino acids long.